What follows are 8 T cell receptor beta chains derived from one specimen sequenced in a study of PD-1 blockade in mismatch repair-deficient tumors. The protocol was immunoSEQ multiplex PCR, while the TCRdb copy is restricted to in-frame clones and leaves out a portion. This sample has 15,000 to 20,000 clones, with 80% to 85% found just once. The sample in question was PBMCs, obtained 4 weeks after starting pembrolizumab. The receptors here all came from an adult with mismatch repair-deficient cancer.

The chain carries TRBV30 and TRBJ2-6; D call uncertain. CDR3 size: 18 residues. V dropped 1 base and J dropped 6 bases, with 22 bases sitting between them. Per the germline V gene, CDR1 is GTSNPN and CDR2 is SVGIG (reference sequence). The CDR3 reads CAWSAFKHVLSAANVLTF. The CDR3 bases are TGTGCCTGGAGTGCGTTTAAACACGTCCTCAGTGCGGCCAACGTCCTGACTTTC.

The chain recombines TRBV28 with TRBJ2-7, with 8 bases matching TRBD1. V lost 0 bases to trimming and J lost 6 bases; unmatched junction nucleotides: 13. The CDR3 has 17 amino acids. Germline V CDR1 and CDR2: MDHEN, SYDVKM. This chain's CDR3 is CASSLWGARTGQGEQYF. The CDR3 DNA reads TGTGCCAGCAGTTTATGGGGCGCTAGGACAGGGCAAGGCGAGCAGTACTTC.

In its sample, this clone was seen a few times. The chain joins TRBV29-1 to TRBJ1-2; TRBD1 matches at 7 bases. V lost 3 bases to trimming and J lost 6 bases; unmatched junction nucleotides: 7. This CDR3 is built from 13 residues. The germline V gene encodes CDR1 SQVTM and CDR2 ANQGSEA. CDR3 residues: CSVDPRQGNGYTF. CDR3 bases: TGCAGCGTTGATCCCAGACAGGGTAATGGCTACACCTTC.

The chain combines TRBV7-9 with TRBJ1-3, with TRBD1 identical over 7 bases. Looked up from germline, CDR1 is SEHNR and CDR2 is FQNEAQ (reference sequence). The CDR3 extends over 16 amino acids. The V gene end was trimmed by 1 base and the J gene end by 0 bases; junction bases not matched to a gene: 3. The CDR3 bases are TGTGCCAGCAGCTTAGAGGGACAGATCTCTGGAAACACCATATATTTT. Translated, it gives CASSLEGQISGNTIYF.

The genes are TRBV19 and TRBJ1-5; 8 bases are shared with TRBD1. The CDR3 covers 15 residues. V gave up 5 bases and J gave up 2 bases; unmatched junction bases: 5. Germline CDR1 reads LNHDA; CDR2 reads SQIVND (reference sequence). CDR3 coding DNA: TGTGCCAGTAGTCCCAAGACAGGGGGCAATCAGCCCCAGCATTTT. Translating it yields CASSPKTGGNQPQHF. Full variable domain (missing parts from reference TRBV19 and TRBJ1-5): DGGITQSPKYLFRKEGQNVTLSCEQNLNHDAMYWYRQDPGQGLRLIYYSQIVNDFQKGDIAEGYSVSREKKESFPLTVTSAQKNPTAFYLCASSPKTGGNQPQHFGDGTRLSIL.

DNA of the CDR3: TGTGCCAGCAGCTTAGCGGCCAATCAGCCCCAGCATTTT. This codes for CASSLAANQPQHF. The rearrangement uses TRBV7-9 and TRBJ1-5; D unresolved. V dropped 0 bases and J dropped 3 bases, with 3 bases sitting between them. This CDR3 comprises 13 residues. The germline V gene encodes CDR1 SEHNR and CDR2 FQNEAQ (reference sequence). Filled out from reference TRBV7-9 and TRBJ1-5, the complete variable domain reads DTGVSQNPRHKITKRGQNVTFRCDPISEHNRLYWYRQTLGQGPEFLTYFQNEAQLEKSRLLSDRFSAERPKGSFSTLEIQRTEQGDSAMYLCASSLAANQPQHFGDGTRLSIL.

The chain uses TRBV5-1 and TRBJ2-3, with D hard to call. Per germline, CDR1 SGHRS and CDR2 YFSETQ. The V gene lost 0 bases and the J gene lost 9 bases, with 8 bases spanning the gap. This CDR3 is 12 amino acids long. In DNA form, the CDR3 reads TGCGCCAGCAGCTTGGCTGGAGAAACGCAGTATTTT. It encodes CASSLAGETQYF.

In the case of this clone: One end of the junction does not line up with germline, which may come from a read error. V and J are TRBV7-2 and TRBJ2-3; TRBD2 aligns across 10 bases. Germline V CDR1 and CDR2: SGHTA, FQGNSA. The CDR3 spans 14 residues. The DNA of the CDR3 is TGTGCAAGCAGCTCTCTAGCGGGAGTAGATACGCAGTATTTT. Translated, it gives CASSSLAGVDTQYF.